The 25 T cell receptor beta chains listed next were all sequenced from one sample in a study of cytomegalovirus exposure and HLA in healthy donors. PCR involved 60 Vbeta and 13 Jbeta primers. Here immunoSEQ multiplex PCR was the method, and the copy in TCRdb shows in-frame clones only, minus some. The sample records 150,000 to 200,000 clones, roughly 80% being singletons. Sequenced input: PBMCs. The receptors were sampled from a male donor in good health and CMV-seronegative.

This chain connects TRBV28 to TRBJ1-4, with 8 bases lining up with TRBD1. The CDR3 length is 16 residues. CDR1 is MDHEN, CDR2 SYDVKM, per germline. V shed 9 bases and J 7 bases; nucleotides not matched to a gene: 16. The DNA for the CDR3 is TGTGCCAGTCACTCGACAGGGGACGCGAGGGGTGAAAAACTGTTTTTT. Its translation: CASHSTGDARGEKLFF.

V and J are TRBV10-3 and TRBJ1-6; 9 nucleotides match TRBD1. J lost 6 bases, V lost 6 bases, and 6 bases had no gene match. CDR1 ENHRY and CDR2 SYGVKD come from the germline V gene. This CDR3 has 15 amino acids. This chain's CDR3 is CAISLQGASNSPLHF. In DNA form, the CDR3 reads TGTGCCATCAGCTTACAGGGGGCAAGTAATTCACCCCTCCACTTT.

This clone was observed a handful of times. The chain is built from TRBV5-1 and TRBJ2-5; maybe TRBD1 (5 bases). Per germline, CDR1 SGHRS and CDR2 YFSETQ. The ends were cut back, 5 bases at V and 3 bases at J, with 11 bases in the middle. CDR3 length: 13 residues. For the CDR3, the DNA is TGCGCCAGCAGGACAGACCGGGAAGAGACCCAGTACTTC. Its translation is CASRTDREETQYF.

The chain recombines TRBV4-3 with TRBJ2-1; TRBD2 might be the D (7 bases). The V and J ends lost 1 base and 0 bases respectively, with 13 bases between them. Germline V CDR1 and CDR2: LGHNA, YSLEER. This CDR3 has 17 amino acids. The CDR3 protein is CASSQGKGGGSYNEQFF. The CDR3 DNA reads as TGCGCCAGCAGCCAAGGGAAGGGAGGGGGCTCCTACAATGAGCAGTTCTTC.

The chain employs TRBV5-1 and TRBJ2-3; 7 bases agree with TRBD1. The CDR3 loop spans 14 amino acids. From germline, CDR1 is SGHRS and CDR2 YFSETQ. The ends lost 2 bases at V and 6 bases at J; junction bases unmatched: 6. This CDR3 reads CASSLQGLPDTQYF. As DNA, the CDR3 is TGCGCCAGCAGCTTACAGGGGCTCCCGGATACGCAGTATTTT.

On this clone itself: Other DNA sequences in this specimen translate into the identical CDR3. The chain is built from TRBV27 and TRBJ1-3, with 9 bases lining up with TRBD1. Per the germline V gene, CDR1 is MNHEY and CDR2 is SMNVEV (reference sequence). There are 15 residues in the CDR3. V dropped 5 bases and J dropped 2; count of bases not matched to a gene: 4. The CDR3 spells CASSLRQGAGNTIYF. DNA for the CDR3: TGTGCCAGCAGTCTCCGACAGGGGGCTGGAAACACCATATATTTT.

CDR3 sequence reads: CASSTWTGASYEQYF. The CDR3 nucleotides are TGTGCCAGCAGCACCTGGACAGGTGCCTCCTACGAGCAGTACTTC. The V and J genes are TRBV7-9 and TRBJ2-5; 7 nucleotides align to TRBD1. The DNA end lines up better with TRBJ2-7; the J call may be wrong. The germline V gene encodes CDR1 SEHNR and CDR2 FQNEAQ (reference sequence). The CDR3 runs to 15 residues.

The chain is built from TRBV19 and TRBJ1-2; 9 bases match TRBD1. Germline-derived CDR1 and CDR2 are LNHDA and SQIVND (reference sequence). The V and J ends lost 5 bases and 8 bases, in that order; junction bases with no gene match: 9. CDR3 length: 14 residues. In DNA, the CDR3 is TGTGCCAGTAGTGTGACGGGACAGGGTCGGGGCTACACCTTC. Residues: CASSVTGQGRGYTF.

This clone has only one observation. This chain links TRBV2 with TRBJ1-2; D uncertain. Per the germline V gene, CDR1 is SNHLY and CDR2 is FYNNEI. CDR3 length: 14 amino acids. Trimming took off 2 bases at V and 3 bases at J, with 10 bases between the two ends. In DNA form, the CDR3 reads TGTGCCAGCAGTGAACGAGGGCTCGACTATGGCTACACCTTC. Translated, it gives CASSERGLDYGYTF.

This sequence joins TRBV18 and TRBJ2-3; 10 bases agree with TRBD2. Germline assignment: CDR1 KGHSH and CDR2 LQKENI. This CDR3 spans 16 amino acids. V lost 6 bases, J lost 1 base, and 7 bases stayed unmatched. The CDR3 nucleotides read TGTGCCAGCTCCCCCAGCGGGAGGGCCGGCACAGATACGCAGTATTTT. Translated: CASSPSGRAGTDTQYF. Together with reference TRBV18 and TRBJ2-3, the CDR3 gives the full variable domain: NAGVMQNPRHLVRRRGQEARLRCSPMKGHSHVYWYRQLPEEGLKFMVYLQKENIIDESGMPKERFSAEFPKEGPSILRIQQVVRGDSAAYFCASSPSGRAGTDTQYFGPGTRLTVL.

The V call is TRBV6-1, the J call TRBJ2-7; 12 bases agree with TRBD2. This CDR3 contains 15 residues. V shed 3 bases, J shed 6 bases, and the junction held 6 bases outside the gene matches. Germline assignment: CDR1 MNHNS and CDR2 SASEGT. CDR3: CASSDLTSGRGEQYF. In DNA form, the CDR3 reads TGTGCCAGCAGTGACCTGACTAGCGGGAGAGGCGAGCAGTACTTC.

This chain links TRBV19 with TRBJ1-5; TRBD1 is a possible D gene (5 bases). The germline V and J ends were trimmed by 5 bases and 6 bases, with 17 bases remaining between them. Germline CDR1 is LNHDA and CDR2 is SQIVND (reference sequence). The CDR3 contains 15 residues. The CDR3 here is CASSPSGGEVQPQHF. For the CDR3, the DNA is TGTGCCAGTAGTCCCTCGGGGGGAGAGGTTCAGCCCCAGCATTTT.

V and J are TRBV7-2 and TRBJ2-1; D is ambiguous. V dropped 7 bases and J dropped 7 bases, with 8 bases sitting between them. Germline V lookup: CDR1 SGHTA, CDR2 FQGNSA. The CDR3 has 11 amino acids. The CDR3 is CASKAANEQFF. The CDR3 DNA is TGTGCCAGCAAGGCAGCGAATGAGCAGTTCTTC. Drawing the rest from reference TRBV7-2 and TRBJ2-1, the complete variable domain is GAGVSQSPSNKVTEKGKDVELRCDPISGHTALYWYRQSLGQGLEFLIYFQGNSAPDKSGLPSDRFSAERTGGSVSTLTIQRTQQEDSAVYLCASKAANEQFFGPGTRLTVL.

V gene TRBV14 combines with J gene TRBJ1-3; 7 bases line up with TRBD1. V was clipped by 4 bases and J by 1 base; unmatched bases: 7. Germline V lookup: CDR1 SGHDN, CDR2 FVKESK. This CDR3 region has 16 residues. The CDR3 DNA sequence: TGTGCCAGCAGCCGCGTACAGGGGAATTCTGGAAACACCATATATTTT. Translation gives CASSRVQGNSGNTIYF.

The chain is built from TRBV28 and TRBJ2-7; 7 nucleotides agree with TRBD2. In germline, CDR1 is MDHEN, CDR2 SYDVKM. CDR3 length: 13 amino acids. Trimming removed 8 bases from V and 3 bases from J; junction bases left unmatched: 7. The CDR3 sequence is CASWGRVNYEQYF. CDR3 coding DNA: TGTGCCAGCTGGGGGAGGGTAAACTACGAGCAGTACTTC.

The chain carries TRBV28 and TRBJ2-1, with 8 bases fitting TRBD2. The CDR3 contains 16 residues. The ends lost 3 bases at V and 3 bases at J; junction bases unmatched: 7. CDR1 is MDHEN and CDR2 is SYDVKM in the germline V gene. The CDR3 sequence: CASSFPSGSDYNEQFF. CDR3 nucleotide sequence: TGTGCCAGCAGTTTCCCGAGCGGGAGCGACTACAATGAGCAGTTCTTC. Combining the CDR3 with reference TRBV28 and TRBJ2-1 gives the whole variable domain DVKVTQSSRYLVKRTGEKVFLECVQDMDHENMFWYRQDPGLGLRLIYFSYDVKMKEKGDIPEGYSVSREKKERFSLILESASTNQTSMYLCASSFPSGSDYNEQFFGPGTRLTVL.

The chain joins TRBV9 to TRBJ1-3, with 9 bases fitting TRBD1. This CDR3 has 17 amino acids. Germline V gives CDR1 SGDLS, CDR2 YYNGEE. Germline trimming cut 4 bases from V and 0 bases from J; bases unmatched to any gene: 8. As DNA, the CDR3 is TGTGCCAGCAGCTTGTCTACAGGGGGCTCCTCTGGAAACACCATATATTTT. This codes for CASSLSTGGSSGNTIYF. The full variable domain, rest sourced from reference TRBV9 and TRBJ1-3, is DSGVTQTPKHLITATGQRVTLRCSPRSGDLSVYWYQQSLDQGLQFLIQYYNGEERAKGNILERFSAQQFPDLHSELNLSSLELGDSALYFCASSLSTGGSSGNTIYFGEGSWLTVV.

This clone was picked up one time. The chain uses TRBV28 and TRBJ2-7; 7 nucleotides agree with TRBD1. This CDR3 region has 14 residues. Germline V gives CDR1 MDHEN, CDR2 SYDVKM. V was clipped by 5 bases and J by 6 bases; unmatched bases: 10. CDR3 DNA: TGTGCCAGCAGTCTCGGACAGGCACGAAGCGAGCAGTACTTC. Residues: CASSLGQARSEQYF.

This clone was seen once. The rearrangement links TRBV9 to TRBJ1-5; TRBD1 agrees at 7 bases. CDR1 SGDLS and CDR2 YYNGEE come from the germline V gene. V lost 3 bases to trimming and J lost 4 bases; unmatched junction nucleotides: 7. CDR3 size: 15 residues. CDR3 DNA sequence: TGTGCCAGCAGCGCCGGACAGGAACAAAATCAGCCCCAGCATTTT. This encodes CASSAGQEQNQPQHF.

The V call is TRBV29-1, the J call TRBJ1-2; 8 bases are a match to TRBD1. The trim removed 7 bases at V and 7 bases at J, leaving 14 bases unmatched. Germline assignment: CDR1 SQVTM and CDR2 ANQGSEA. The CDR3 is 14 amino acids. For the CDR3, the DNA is TGCAGCGCCCTGACAGGGGTCAGCCCCCCTGGCTACACCTTC. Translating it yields CSALTGVSPPGYTF.

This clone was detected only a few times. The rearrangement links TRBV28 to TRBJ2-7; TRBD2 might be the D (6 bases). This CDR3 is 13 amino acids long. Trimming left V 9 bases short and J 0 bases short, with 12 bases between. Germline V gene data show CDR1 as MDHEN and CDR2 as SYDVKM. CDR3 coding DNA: TGTGCCAGGGGGAGGTTCCTCTCCTACGAGCAGTACTTC. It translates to CARGRFLSYEQYF. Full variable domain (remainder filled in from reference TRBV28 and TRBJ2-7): DVKVTQSSRYLVKRTGEKVFLECVQDMDHENMFWYRQDPGLGLRLIYFSYDVKMKEKGDIPEGYSVSREKKERFSLILESASTNQTSMYLCARGRFLSYEQYFGPGTRLTVT.

The CDR3 sequence: CASSLRLAGGKYEQYF. Here the CDR3 DNA reads TGTGCCAGCAGTTTAAGACTAGCGGGGGGTAAGTACGAGCAGTACTTC. The genes are TRBV27 and TRBJ2-7; the match to TRBD2 covers 13 bases. CDR3 size: 16 residues. The V gene end was trimmed by 2 bases and the J gene end by 4 bases; junction bases not matched to a gene: 5. Per the germline V gene, CDR1 is MNHEY and CDR2 is SMNVEV (reference sequence).

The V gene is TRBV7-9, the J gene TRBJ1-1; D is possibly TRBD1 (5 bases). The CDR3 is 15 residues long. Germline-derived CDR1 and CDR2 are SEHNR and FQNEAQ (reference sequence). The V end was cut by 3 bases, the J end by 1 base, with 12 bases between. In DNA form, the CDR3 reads TGTGCCAGCAGCTTGGCTGTCGACAGGAACACTGAAGCTTTCTTT. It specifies CASSLAVDRNTEAFF.

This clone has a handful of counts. The CDR3 protein is CASSPGTGGSGELFF. The DNA of the CDR3 is TGTGCCAGCAGCCCCGGGACAGGGGGCAGCGGGGAGCTGTTTTTT. The chain employs TRBV6-5 and TRBJ2-2; TRBD1 agrees at 12 bases. CDR1 MNHEY and CDR2 SVGAGI come from the germline V gene. The CDR3 has 15 residues. With 6 bases clipped from V and 7 bases from J, the junction kept 6 bases outside the gene matches.

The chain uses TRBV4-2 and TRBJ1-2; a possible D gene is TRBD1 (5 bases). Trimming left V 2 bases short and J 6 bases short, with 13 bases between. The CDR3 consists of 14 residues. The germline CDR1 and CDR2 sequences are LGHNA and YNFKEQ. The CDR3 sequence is CASSQQGAWDGYTF. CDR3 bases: TGTGCCAGCAGCCAACAAGGGGCTTGGGATGGCTACACCTTC.